This T cell receptor beta chain was sequenced in a study of blood T cells in healthy people across ages. Findings and limits, study-wide: The authors considered diversity estimates from one million T cells to be underestimates.

CDR3 length: 16 amino acids. J lost 4 bases, V lost 5 bases, and 12 bases had no gene match. Germline CDR1 is SGHTA and CDR2 is FQGNSA. In regard to this clonotype: Its antigen is not known. A much bigger clone sits one base away, suggesting this may be a read error.

Researchers report isolating at least 6 million PBMCs per sample. Using a J-beta primer mix together with a sample-barcoded 5' primer, a second PCR was run for roughly 6 to 11 cycles. Through a template-switch adaptor with 12 random nucleotides, each cDNA molecule received a tag. TCRdb used MiXCR to reprocess the 5' RACE reads, holding one entry per CDR3 protein. The sample holds about 680,000 distinct CDR3 sequences, around 48% seen once. The chain is built from TRBV7-2 and TRBJ2-7; TRBD2 agrees at 9 bases. The source material was blood. The sequence came from a woman aged 55-69 years in good health. CDR3 residues: CASSPKGLAGRYEQYF. The DNA of the CDR3 is TGTGCCAGCAGCCCCAAGGGACTAGCCGGGAGGTACGAGCAGTACTTC.